Listed below are T cell receptor beta chains from one sample, sequenced in a study of blood T cell repertoires in COVID-19. Only in-frame clones appear in the TCRdb table, and some are missing; sequencing was by immunoSEQ multiplex PCR. The sample lists approximately 230,000 clones; 75% to 90% were seen once. Sequencing was done on a sample of PBMCs or T cells enriched from blood (not recorded which). The receptors stem from a woman aged 30 to 39 with acute COVID-19. Each CDR3 is given with its conserved first and last residue. The order of the fields is CDR3 length, V gene, J gene, D gene, clone size, CDR3 DNA, CDR3 protein. The D gene is left open where the match is weak. Clone size appears in some rows only: once, few, many, or a class for an expanded clone.

length: 17
V: TRBV5-1
J: TRBJ2-3
D: NA
size: NA
DNA: TGCGCCAGCAGCTTGGGCCTTACAGGGCTGGACACAGATACGCAGTATTTT
CDR3: CASSLGLTGLDTDTQYF

length: 15
V: TRBV19
J: TRBJ2-3
D: NA
size: NA
DNA: TGTGCCACCCAAGCGGGACACCGCTCGGCAGATACGCAGTATTTT
CDR3: CATQAGHRSADTQYF

length: 15
V: TRBV2
J: TRBJ1-1
D: NA
size: NA
DNA: TGTGCCAGCAGCGGTCAGGGGTTCTCGAACACTGAAGCTTTCTTT
CDR3: CASSGQGFSNTEAFF

length: 15
V: TRBV7-8
J: TRBJ1-1
D: TRBD1
size: NA
DNA: TGTGCCAGCAGCTCTCGGACAGGGAGCGTCTCTGAAGCTTTCTTT
CDR3: CASSSRTGSVSEAFF

length: 13
V: TRBV5-1
J: TRBJ2-1
D: NA
size: NA
DNA: TGCGCCAGCAGCCGGGACAGCCCGGAGGGGCAGTTCTTC
CDR3: CASSRDSPEGQFF

length: 15
V: TRBV7-2
J: TRBJ2-2
D: NA
size: NA
DNA: TGTGCCAGCAGCTTAGCGGGAGGAAGCACCGGGGAGCTGTTTTTT
CDR3: CASSLAGGSTGELFF

length: 16
V: TRBV6-1
J: TRBJ1-5
D: NA
size: once
DNA: TGTGCCAGCAGTGAATATGGGGCGGGGTCCAATCAGCCCCAGCATTTT
CDR3: CASSEYGAGSNQPQHF

length: 17
V: TRBV6-4
J: TRBJ2-6
D: NA
size: NA
DNA: TGTGCCAGCAGTGACGGTGGGGGGAGCTCTGGGGCCAACGTCCTGACTTTC
CDR3: CASSDGGGSSGANVLTF

length: 16
V: TRBV1
J: TRBJ2-3
D: NA
size: NA
DNA: TGCACCAGCAGCCCTCCCAGCGGATCTAGCACAGATACGCAGTATTTT
CDR3: CTSSPPSGSSTDTQYF

length: 14
V: TRBV9
J: TRBJ1-1
D: NA
size: NA
DNA: TGTGCCAGCAGCGTAGTGGGAGGGGTGACTGAAGCTTTCTTT
CDR3: CASSVVGGVTEAFF

length: 16
V: TRBV5-6
J: TRBJ1-2
D: TRBD1
size: NA
DNA: TGTGCCAGCAGCTTGGGACAGGGGAGACCTAACTATGGCTACACCTTC
CDR3: CASSLGQGRPNYGYTF

length: 14
V: TRBV3-1/TRBV3-2
J: TRBJ2-3
D: NA
size: NA
DNA: TGTGCCAGCACCCCGGGGGACGGCACAGATACGCAGTATTTT
CDR3: CASTPGDGTDTQYF

length: 14
V: TRBV2
J: TRBJ2-2
D: TRBD1
size: NA
DNA: TGTGCCAGCATCGGACAGGAGAACACCGGGGAGCTGTTTTTT
CDR3: CASIGQENTGELFF

length: 13
V: TRBV12-3/TRBV12-4
J: TRBJ2-1
D: TRBD2
size: once
DNA: TGTGCCAGCAGTTTAGACTACCAGCGGGGGCAGTTCTTC
CDR3: CASSLDYQRGQFF

length: 15
V: TRBV7-9
J: TRBJ1-5
D: NA
size: NA
DNA: TGTGCCACCGGATCAGGGGTTTATAGCAATCAGCCCCAGCATTTT
CDR3: CATGSGVYSNQPQHF

length: 16
V: TRBV9
J: TRBJ2-2
D: TRBD2
size: NA
DNA: TGTGCCAGCAGCGCCGGACTAGCGGGAGGGACCGGGGAGCTGTTTTTT
CDR3: CASSAGLAGGTGELFF

length: 12
V: TRBV10-3
J: TRBJ1-4
D: NA
size: NA
DNA: TGTGCCACACGGGGTAGTAATGAAAAACTGTTTTTT
CDR3: CATRGSNEKLFF

length: 16
V: TRBV24-1
J: TRBJ2-5
D: TRBD1
size: NA
DNA: TGTGCCACCAGTGAGGGGGGACAGGGGGCGAGGAAGACCCAGTACTTC
CDR3: CATSEGGQGARKTQYF

length: 15
V: TRBV19
J: TRBJ2-3
D: TRBD1
size: once
DNA: TGTGCCAGTGCCTATACAGGGGGATGGACAGATACGCAGTATTTT
CDR3: CASAYTGGWTDTQYF

length: 13
V: TRBV2
J: TRBJ1-2
D: NA
size: NA
DNA: TGTGCCAGCAAGGCCAGGGATAACTATGGCTACACCTTC
CDR3: CASKARDNYGYTF

length: 15
V: TRBV7-9
J: TRBJ1-2
D: TRBD1
size: NA
DNA: TGTGCCAGCAGCTTAGTTGACAGGGTTTCGTACGGCTACACCTTC
CDR3: CASSLVDRVSYGYTF

length: 16
V: TRBV28
J: TRBJ1-5
D: NA
size: NA
DNA: TGTGCCAGCAGCGGGTCCCCGGGAGAATGGAATCAGCCCCAGCATTTT
CDR3: CASSGSPGEWNQPQHF

length: 18
V: TRBV28
J: TRBJ1-5
D: TRBD1
size: NA
DNA: TGTGCCAGCAGCTCGACGGGACAGCGGACTTATAGCAATCAGCCCCAGCATTTT
CDR3: CASSSTGQRTYSNQPQHF

length: 17
V: TRBV11-2
J: TRBJ2-1
D: NA
size: NA
DNA: TGTGCCAGCAGCTCGGTCCTCCACAGGGACTCCTACAATGAGCAGTTCTTC
CDR3: CASSSVLHRDSYNEQFF

length: 14
V: TRBV3-1/TRBV3-2
J: TRBJ2-5
D: NA
size: NA
DNA: TGTGCCAGCAGCCAACCCCCGAGGGTTGAGACCCAGTACTTC
CDR3: CASSQPPRVETQYF

length: 16
V: TRBV5-1
J: TRBJ1-3
D: NA
size: NA
DNA: TGCGCCAGCAGCTTGTCAGGGGTAGGGTCGGGAAACACCATATATTTT
CDR3: CASSLSGVGSGNTIYF

length: 17
V: TRBV30
J: TRBJ2-7
D: NA
size: NA
DNA: TGTGCCTGGAGTGTAATATATGACAGGAAAGGGGGCTACGAGCAGTACTTC
CDR3: CAWSVIYDRKGGYEQYF

length: 15
V: TRBV2
J: TRBJ1-6
D: TRBD1
size: NA
DNA: TGTGCCAGCAGTGTGCTGGGACAGGGGAATTCACCCCTCCACTTT
CDR3: CASSVLGQGNSPLHF

length: 16
V: TRBV3-1/TRBV3-2
J: TRBJ1-3
D: TRBD1
size: NA
DNA: TGTGCCAGCAGCGCGACAGGGGGATACTCTGGAAACACCATATATTTT
CDR3: CASSATGGYSGNTIYF

length: 16
V: TRBV7-6
J: TRBJ2-3
D: NA
size: NA
DNA: TGTGCCAGCAGCTTATCTGCCCGCGGGTCCGCAGATACGCAGTATTTT
CDR3: CASSLSARGSADTQYF

length: 13
V: TRBV3-1/TRBV3-2
J: TRBJ1-6
D: NA
size: NA
DNA: TGTGCCAGCAGCCAAGATGTAAAATCACCCCTCCACTTT
CDR3: CASSQDVKSPLHF

length: 13
V: TRBV28
J: TRBJ1-2
D: NA
size: few
DNA: TGTGCCAGCAGTACGAGTTCTTTATATGGCTACACCTTC
CDR3: CASSTSSLYGYTF

length: 17
V: TRBV13
J: TRBJ2-1
D: TRBD2
size: NA
DNA: TGTGCCAGCAGCTTAGAGATACTAGCGGGAGGGTCGAATGAGCAGTTCTTC
CDR3: CASSLEILAGGSNEQFF

length: 15
V: TRBV10-2
J: TRBJ2-1
D: NA
size: once
DNA: TGCGCCAGCAGTGAACAAGGGGGACCCTACAATGAGCAGTTCTTC
CDR3: CASSEQGGPYNEQFF